This T cell receptor (beta chain) is drawn from a study of blood T cell repertoires in COVID-19. Original processing methods: Estimated nucleated cell counts came from reference gene primer amplification. Method: immunoSEQ multiplex PCR; TCRdb's copy keeps in-frame clones and lacks some. That table furnishes V, J and clone size, whereas the DNA furnished D and trimming. Here the sample spans some 150,000 clones, roughly 90% being singletons. The sequence was collected from a human donor in a cohort sampled during active COVID-19. The sequenced sample was peripheral blood.

The CDR3: CASSQDSRVAYEQYF. The CDR3 region has the DNA TGCGCCAGCAGCCAAGATTCGAGGGTAGCCTACGAGCAGTACTTC. The V and J genes are TRBV4-1 and TRBJ2-7, with D perhaps matching TRBD2 (5 bases). In germline, CDR1 is MGHRA, CDR2 YSYEKL. The V end lost 0 bases, the J end lost 2 bases, and 11 bases lay between the germline ends. This CDR3 contains 15 residues.